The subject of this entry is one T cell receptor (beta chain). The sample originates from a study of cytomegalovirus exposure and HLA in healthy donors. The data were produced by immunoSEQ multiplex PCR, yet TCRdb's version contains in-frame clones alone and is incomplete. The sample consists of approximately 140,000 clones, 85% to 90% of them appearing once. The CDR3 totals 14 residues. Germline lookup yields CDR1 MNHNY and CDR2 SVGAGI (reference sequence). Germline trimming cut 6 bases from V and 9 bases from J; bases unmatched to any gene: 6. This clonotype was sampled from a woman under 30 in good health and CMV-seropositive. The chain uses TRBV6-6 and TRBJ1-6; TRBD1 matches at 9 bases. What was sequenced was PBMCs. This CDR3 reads CASRPGQGFSPLHF. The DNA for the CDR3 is TGTGCCAGCAGGCCGGGACAGGGTTTTTCACCCCTCCACTTT.